The clone carrying this T cell receptor beta chain was observed a handful of times. Its antigen is unknown. The data are from a study of T-cell memory formation after mild COVID-19. Study context: Clustering of TCRs was largely donor specific. General study results and limits: Clones that contracted clustered mainly in CM and EM if CD4+ and in EMRA if CD8+.

With 1 base removed from V and 5 bases from J, the gap between germline ends came to 12 bases. There are 14 residues in the CDR3. Germline V gene sequence: CDR1 SQVTM, CDR2 ANQGSEA. TCRdb reprocessed the 5' RACE reads via MiXCR and lists one record per CDR3 protein. The sample includes 100,000 to 140,000 distinct CDR3 sequences, 13% to 15% of them seen just once. This receptor was obtained from a man aged 18 to 30 who had mild COVID-19 (a few samples of this study predate the infection). Cell type and time point are not known. The V call is TRBV29-1, the J call TRBJ2-1; D tentatively fits TRBD1 or TRBD2 (5 bases each). What was sequenced was PBMCs or a T cell subset sorted from them (not recorded which). CDR3 sequence (DNA): TGCAGCGTTGAAGGGACACTAGTCAACAATGAGCAGTTCTTC. Translation: CSVEGTLVNNEQFF.